This TCR beta chain derives from a study of blood T cell repertoires in COVID-19. Study-wide background: The samples span acute and convalescent COVID-19 from the United States, Italy and Spain. The analysed material was cDNA or gDNA that came from T cells, B-cell-depleted T cells, or PBMCs.

This clone came up once. In the study's own analysis: Amplifying reference gene primers gave estimates of nucleated cell counts. Method: immunoSEQ multiplex PCR; TCRdb's copy keeps in-frame clones and lacks some. V and J calls plus clone size are reproduced from that table; the DNA served to infer D and trimming. This table has some 58,000 clones, around 79% appearing once. The germline gives CDR1 SGHNT, CDR2 YYREEE (reference sequence). Trimming removed 2 bases at V and 6 bases at J, with 11 bases between. This CDR3 is 14 amino acids long. The source of this sequence is a human donor in a cohort sampled during active COVID-19. The sample taken for sequencing was peripheral blood. The chain is built from TRBV5-4 and TRBJ2-2; D might be TRBD2 (6 bases). In nucleotides, the CDR3 is TGTGCCAGCAGCTTAGGAGGGGACGCCGGGGAGCTGTTTTTT. Translation: CASSLGGDAGELFF.